This TCR beta chain came from a study of regulatory T cells in long-lasting Graves disease. The CDR3 loop spans 12 amino acids. V gave up 6 bases and J gave up 6 bases, with 11 bases separating them. Study-level points and caveats: Persistent disease was associated with favored TRBV28 usage and with favored use of TRBJ1-2 and TRBJ2-5. TCR diversity was lower in persistent than newly diagnosed Graves' disease.

As for this clonotype: Its antigen is as yet unknown.

Time point noted: newly diagnosed GD, antithyroid drugs for less than 3 months. Generation of the TCR library employed RNA extracted from PBMCs. Arm-PCR of CDR3 regions with iRepertoire HTBI primers generated TCR beta libraries. TCRdb reprocessed the multiplex PCR reads via MiXCR and lists one record per CDR3 protein. The table lists about 520,000 distinct CDR3 sequences, 12% of them singletons. This sample also belongs to another study, concerning T cells in Graves' hyperthyroidism and ophthalmopathy. Per that paper: An absence of ophthalmopathy progression within 18 months meant stable Graves' hyperthyroidism.

V and J are TRBV12-3 or TRBV12-4 and TRBJ1-1, with D hard to call. This specimen consisted of peripheral blood mononuclear cells (PBMCs), obtained at new diagnosis, from a patient treated with antithyroid drugs. This receptor was obtained from a woman aged 25-40 years with Graves disease. CDR3: CASSLWRAEAFF. The CDR3 DNA reads TGTGCCAGCAGCCTATGGAGAGCTGAAGCTTTCTTT.